Presented here are 24 T cell receptor beta chains from one specimen sequenced in a study of blood T cell repertoires in COVID-19. Here immunoSEQ multiplex PCR was the method, and the copy in TCRdb shows in-frame clones only, minus some. The repertoire holds approximately 440,000 clones, with 87% as singletons. Source material: PBMCs or T cells enriched from blood (not recorded which). These receptors came from a woman under 30 who had recovered from COVID-19.

This sequence joins TRBV6-5 and TRBJ2-2, with 7 bases lining up with TRBD1. This CDR3 region has 16 residues. The junction had 6 bases not matched to a gene; V was cut back by 0 bases and J by 5 bases. Germline CDR1 and CDR2: MNHEY and SVGAGI. The CDR3 DNA is TGTGCCAGCAGTTACTCTCAGGGGGTGAGGACCGGGGAGCTGTTTTTT. Amino acids: CASSYSQGVRTGELFF.

This clone has just one count. The genes are TRBV19 and TRBJ1-2, with D perhaps TRBD1 (6 bases). The CDR3 loop spans 14 amino acids. Germline V lookup: CDR1 LNHDA, CDR2 SQIVND (reference sequence). V was shortened by 4 bases and J by 4 bases, with 13 bases between the two germline ends. The CDR3 sequence is CASSRSGRGYGYTF. The DNA for the CDR3 is TGTGCCAGTAGTAGGAGCGGCAGGGGCTATGGCTACACCTTC.

V usage is TRBV2 and J usage is TRBJ1-5; D gene uncertain. CDR3 length equals 13 residues. V was shortened by 6 bases and J by 0 bases, with 6 bases between the two germline ends. CDR1 is SNHLY, CDR2 FYNNEI, per germline. CDR3 amino acids: CASRQDSNQPQHF. The DNA of the CDR3 is TGTGCCAGCAGGCAGGATAGCAATCAGCCCCAGCATTTT.

This clone has just one count. DNA for the CDR3: TGTGCCAGCAACGAGGGAGCTACAGATACGCAGTATTTT. It specifies CASNEGATDTQYF. The chain carries TRBV2 and TRBJ2-3; D may be TRBD2 (5 bases). The CDR3 spans 13 residues. From germline, CDR1 is SNHLY and CDR2 FYNNEI. V lost 7 bases to trimming and J lost 3 bases, with 11 bases between them.

This sequence joins TRBV30 and TRBJ1-1, with unresolved D. V lost 4 bases to trimming and J lost 3 bases, with 9 bases between them. CDR1 and CDR2 from the germline V gene are GTSNPN and SVGIG (reference sequence). The CDR3 totals 12 residues. The CDR3 loop reads CAWKAGYTEAFF. CDR3 in DNA: TGTGCCTGGAAAGCGGGGTACACTGAAGCTTTCTTT.

This clone was observed once. The rearrangement links TRBV28 to TRBJ2-1, with a possible D match to TRBD1 (5 bases). V dropped 3 bases and J dropped 7 bases, with 10 bases sitting between them. Per the germline V gene, CDR1 is MDHEN and CDR2 is SYDVKM. This CDR3 spans 13 amino acids. CDR3 residues: CASSLGQDNEQFF. The CDR3 nucleotides are TGTGCCAGCAGTTTGGGGCAGGATAATGAGCAGTTCTTC. Looking up the rest from reference TRBV28 and TRBJ2-1 gives the full variable domain: DVKVTQSSRYLVKRTGEKVFLECVQDMDHENMFWYRQDPGLGLRLIYFSYDVKMKEKGDIPEGYSVSREKKERFSLILESASTNQTSMYLCASSLGQDNEQFFGPGTRLTVL.

The rearrangement uses TRBV2 and TRBJ2-7; 8 nucleotides agree with TRBD1. The length of the CDR3 is 12 residues. J was trimmed by 6 bases and V by 6 bases; bases with no gene match: 4. Per germline, CDR1 SNHLY and CDR2 FYNNEI. CDR3 sequence: CASRTGVFEQYF. The CDR3 DNA is TGTGCCAGCAGGACAGGGGTATTCGAGCAGTACTTC.

The chain couples TRBV2 to TRBJ2-7; 11 bases agree with TRBD1. The V gene's germline CDR1 is SNHLY and CDR2 FYNNEI. The CDR3 length is 13 residues. The V gene end was trimmed by 9 bases and the J gene end by 6 bases; junction bases not matched to a gene: 7. The DNA of the CDR3 is TGTGCCAGTCATCCCGGGACAGGGGGCGAGCAGTACTTC. It specifies CASHPGTGGEQYF.

The rearrangement uses TRBV5-6 and TRBJ1-1; tentative D call: TRBD1 (5 bases). The ends were cut back, 2 bases at V and 1 base at J, with 18 bases in the middle. Looked up from germline, CDR1 is SGHDT and CDR2 is YYEEEE. The CDR3 covers 17 residues. The CDR3 spells CASSFPGGWEENTEAFF. CDR3 bases: TGTGCCAGCAGCTTTCCCGGGGGATGGGAAGAGAACACTGAAGCTTTCTTT. The whole variable domain, remainder taken from reference TRBV5-6 and TRBJ1-1, is DAGVTQSPTHLIKTRGQQVTLRCSPKSGHDTVSWYQQALGQGPQFIFQYYEEEERQRGNFPDRFSGHQFPNYSSELNVNALLLGDSALYLCASSFPGGWEENTEAFFGQGTRLTVV.

The V and J genes are TRBV9 and TRBJ2-7; D unresolved. The CDR3 is made up of 14 amino acids. Looked up from germline, CDR1 is SGDLS and CDR2 is YYNGEE. Trimming took 0 bases from V and 1 from J, leaving 8 bases between them. DNA for the CDR3: TGTGCCAGCAGCGTAGGAAGCTTTTCCTACGAGCAGTACTTC. It yields the protein CASSVGSFSYEQYF.

This clone was recorded once. The chain combines TRBV5-1 with TRBJ2-4; weak D call: TRBD2 (6 bases). The CDR3 extends over 15 amino acids. The V and J ends lost 0 bases and 8 bases respectively, with 15 bases between them. Germline CDR1 reads SGHRS; CDR2 reads YFSETQ. Here the CDR3 reads CASSLGYDREDIQYF. CDR3 DNA: TGCGCCAGCAGCTTGGGATATGATAGGGAGGACATTCAGTACTTC.

The J gene is TRBJ2-3, the V gene TRBV7-9, with 8 bases that match TRBD1. Unmatched junction bases numbered 6, after V lost 6 bases and J lost 4 bases. From germline, CDR1 is SEHNR and CDR2 FQNEAQ (reference sequence). The CDR3 runs to 14 residues. The CDR3 spells CASSFRGLADTQYF. The CDR3 DNA sequence: TGTGCCAGCAGTTTCAGGGGGCTGGCAGATACGCAGTATTTT.

The chain joins TRBV6-5 to TRBJ2-7, with D possibly TRBD1 on 8 matching bases. The CDR3 covers 15 residues. Germline V CDR1 and CDR2: MNHEY, SVGAGI. Trimming stripped 7 bases from V and 1 base from J, with 17 bases between. CDR3 residues: CASTQSGTGSYEQYF. For the CDR3, the DNA is TGTGCCAGCACCCAAAGCGGGACAGGTTCCTACGAGCAGTACTTC.

The CDR3 DNA reads as TGTGCCAGCAGTGAAGTTGGGACAGGCTATGGCTACACCTTC. Encoded protein: CASSEVGTGYGYTF. V and J are TRBV6-1 and TRBJ1-2; TRBD1 matches 8 bases. Losses at the gene ends were 1 base for V and 4 bases for J; bases not matched to a gene: 2. This CDR3 spans 14 amino acids. Germline V gives CDR1 MNHNS, CDR2 SASEGT.

In regard to this clone: Different DNA sequences within this sample yield the same CDR3. V and J are TRBV9 and TRBJ1-4; D gene unclear. The germline V gene encodes CDR1 SGDLS and CDR2 YYNGEE. The CDR3 is 14 amino acids. The V end lost 3 bases, the J end lost 2 bases, and 8 bases lay between the germline ends. The CDR3 loop reads CASSGGGTNEKLFF. CDR3 bases: TGTGCCAGCAGCGGAGGTGGGACTAATGAAAAACTGTTTTTT.

The chain has TRBV27 and TRBJ2-1; TRBD2 matches at 11 bases. V gave up 6 bases and J gave up 0 bases; unmatched junction bases: 10. The CDR3 contains 18 residues. The germline V gene encodes CDR1 MNHEY and CDR2 SMNVEV (reference sequence). The CDR3 here is CASSPSGGYPSSYNEQFF. As DNA, the CDR3 is TGTGCCAGCAGCCCTAGCGGGGGGTATCCGAGCTCCTACAATGAGCAGTTCTTC.

The chain has TRBV4-1 and TRBJ2-5; 12 nucleotides line up with TRBD2. V shed 4 bases, J shed 2 bases, and the junction held 14 bases outside the gene matches. The germline V gene encodes CDR1 MGHRA and CDR2 YSYEKL. The CDR3 is 19 amino acids. CDR3 region: CASSPRLGLAGSIQETQYF. The CDR3 DNA follows: TGCGCCAGCAGCCCTAGACTAGGACTAGCGGGGTCGATTCAAGAGACCCAGTACTTC.

This chain joins TRBV5-1 and TRBJ2-2, with TRBD2 matching over 15 bases. In germline, CDR1 is SGHRS, CDR2 YFSETQ. There are 17 residues in the CDR3. V shed 7 bases, J shed 2 bases, and the junction held 6 bases outside the gene matches. CDR3 residues: CASRGTSGGSNTGELFF. DNA of the CDR3: TGCGCCAGCCGCGGGACTAGCGGGGGGTCTAACACCGGGGAGCTGTTTTTT.

The CDR3 DNA follows: TGTGCCAGCAGCGCGACGGGGGATGAGCAGTACTTC. Residues: CASSATGDEQYF. This rearrangement joins TRBV6-5 to TRBJ2-7; possible D gene TRBD2, 6 bases. There are 12 residues in the CDR3. V was cut by 6 bases and J by 7 bases, with 13 bases left in between. Germline V CDR1 and CDR2: MNHEY, SVGAGI.

The J gene is TRBJ2-6, the V gene TRBV4-2, with D possibly TRBD2 on 7 matching bases. Germline V gene data show CDR1 as LGHNA and CDR2 as YNFKEQ. V was clipped by 0 bases and J by 3 bases, with 12 bases between them. This CDR3 comprises 17 residues. CDR3 DNA sequence: TGTGCCAGCAGCCAAGAAGGGGGGGCCGGTGGGGCCAACGTCCTGACTTTC. It is translated as CASSQEGGAGGANVLTF.

The genes are TRBV3-1 (or the pseudogene TRBV3-2) and TRBJ1-1; tentatively, D is TRBD1 (5 bases). The length of the CDR3 is 13 residues. Trimming removed 4 bases at V and 7 bases at J, with 13 bases between. Per germline, CDR1 LGHDT and CDR2 YNNKEL (reference sequence). CDR3 loop: CASSPKGGVEAFF. The CDR3, as DNA: TGTGCCAGCAGCCCCAAGGGAGGGGTTGAAGCTTTCTTT.

The CDR3 DNA follows: TGCGCCAGCAGCGGGGGACAGGAGAATTCACCCCTCCACTTT. The encoded protein is CASSGGQENSPLHF. The chain links TRBV5-1 to TRBJ1-6; 8 bases align to TRBD1. This CDR3 spans 14 amino acids. The germline gives CDR1 SGHRS, CDR2 YFSETQ. With V trimmed by 4 bases and J by 7 bases, 4 bases remained unmatched.

The genes are TRBV18 and TRBJ1-2, with TRBD1 identical over 9 bases. The length of the CDR3 is 15 residues. Germline V gene lookup returns CDR1 KGHSH and CDR2 LQKENI. V shed 4 bases and J 6 bases; nucleotides not matched to a gene: 9. CDR3 coding DNA: TGTGCCAGCTCACTAAACGCCTACAGGGGGCATGGCTACACCTTC. Translating gives CASSLNAYRGHGYTF.

DNA for the CDR3: TGTGCCTGGGTCCCGGGACTAGCATACGAGACCCAGTACTTC. Translated, it gives CAWVPGLAYETQYF. The chain links TRBV30 to TRBJ2-5; TRBD2 agrees at 9 bases. The CDR3 is made up of 14 amino acids. Germline values: CDR1 GTSNPN, CDR2 SVGIG (reference sequence). V shed 5 bases, J shed 5 bases, and the junction held 9 bases outside the gene matches.